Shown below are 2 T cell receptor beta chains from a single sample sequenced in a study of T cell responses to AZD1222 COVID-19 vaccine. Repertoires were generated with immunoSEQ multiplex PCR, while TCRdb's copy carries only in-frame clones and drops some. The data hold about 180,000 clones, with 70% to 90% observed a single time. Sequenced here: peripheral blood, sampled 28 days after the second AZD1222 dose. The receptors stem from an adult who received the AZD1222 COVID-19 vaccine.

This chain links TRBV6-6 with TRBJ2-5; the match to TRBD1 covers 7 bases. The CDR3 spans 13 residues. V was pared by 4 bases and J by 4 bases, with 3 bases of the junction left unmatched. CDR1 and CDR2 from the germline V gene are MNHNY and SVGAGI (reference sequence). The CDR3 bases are TGTGCCAGCAGTTTAAACAGGGGAGAGACCCAGTACTTC. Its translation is CASSLNRGETQYF.

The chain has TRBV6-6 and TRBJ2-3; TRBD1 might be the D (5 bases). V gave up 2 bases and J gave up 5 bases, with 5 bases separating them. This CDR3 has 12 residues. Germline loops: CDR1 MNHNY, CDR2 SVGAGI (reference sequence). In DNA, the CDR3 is TGTGCCAGCAGTTACCAGGGAGATACGCAGTATTTT. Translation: CASSYQGDTQYF.